The 10 T cell receptor beta chains in this list originate from one sample, sequenced in a study of shared clonotypes between healthy human individuals. Terminally differentiated effector memory CD45RA+ cells were left out of the naive CD8 fraction, which was CD45RO-negative and positively selected for CCR7. The assay was immunoSEQ multiplex PCR, and TCRdb's table has in-frame clones only and misses some. The profile covers about 550,000 clones, with 95% to 96% appearing a single time and 0.11% taken by the ten largest. Sequencing was performed on naive CD8+ T cells sorted from blood. The origin of the receptors is a woman in her twenties or thirties in good health.

This clone was seen a single time. V and J are TRBV27 and TRBJ2-1; D could derive from TRBD1 or TRBD2 (5 bases each). This CDR3 is 16 amino acids long. The V gene's germline CDR1 is MNHEY and CDR2 SMNVEV (reference sequence). The V gene lost 3 bases and the J gene lost 0 bases, with 12 bases spanning the gap. The CDR3 reads CASSFLPGPSYNEQFF. The CDR3 DNA sequence: TGTGCCAGCAGTTTCCTTCCGGGGCCCTCCTACAATGAGCAGTTCTTC.

The chain employs TRBV11-2 and TRBJ1-1; no reliable D call. Trimming left V 1 base short and J 5 bases short, with 14 bases between. The germline CDR1 and CDR2 sequences are SGHAT and FQNNGV. There are 15 residues in the CDR3. This CDR3 is CASSLGAVVGTEAFF. CDR3 in DNA: TGTGCCAGCAGCTTAGGGGCGGTGGTTGGGACTGAAGCTTTCTTT.

This chain uses TRBV4-2 with TRBJ2-7; TRBD2 agrees at 8 bases. There are 14 residues in the CDR3. J lost 3 bases, V lost 4 bases, and 5 bases had no gene match. Germline lookup yields CDR1 LGHNA and CDR2 YNFKEQ. The CDR3: CASSLAGPGYEQYF. CDR3 sequence (DNA): TGTGCCAGCAGCCTAGCGGGACCCGGCTACGAGCAGTACTTC.

The rearrangement links TRBV6-5 to TRBJ2-1, with 9 nucleotides matching TRBD1. CDR3 length: 14 residues. Germline loops: CDR1 MNHEY, CDR2 SVGAGI. With V trimmed by 7 bases and J by 6 bases, 7 bases remained unmatched. CDR3 coding DNA: TGTGCCAGCAATCCCGGGACAGGGTTCAATGAGCAGTTCTTC. It encodes CASNPGTGFNEQFF.

Written as DNA, the CDR3 is TGTGCCAGCAGCCCCCCGCTGGACAGGGCGCAGTATTTT. Amino acid sequence: CASSPPLDRAQYF. This chain connects TRBV11-2 to TRBJ2-3, with 8 bases matching TRBD1. The CDR3 runs to 13 residues. CDR1 and CDR2 from the germline V gene are SGHAT and FQNNGV. The J segment lost 10 bases and the V segment lost 5 bases, leaving 8 bases of the junction unmatched. The full variable domain, rest sourced from reference TRBV11-2 and TRBJ2-3, is EAGVAQSPRYKIIEKRQSVAFWCNPISGHATLYWYQQILGQGPKLLIQFQNNGVVDDSQLPKDRFSAERLKGVDSTLKIQPAKLEDSAVYLCASSPPLDRAQYFGPGTRLTVL.

The chain carries TRBV4-1 and TRBJ2-2; D unclear. V was cut by 3 bases and J by 5 bases, with 13 bases left in between. The CDR3 length is 15 residues. Germline V gene data show CDR1 as MGHRA and CDR2 as YSYEKL. The CDR3 loop reads CASSQVHPRTGELFF. The CDR3 DNA follows: TGCGCCAGCAGCCAGGTCCACCCAAGAACCGGGGAGCTGTTTTTT.

The chain is built from TRBV10-2 and TRBJ2-2; D gene ambiguous. Germline V gene sequence: CDR1 WSHSY, CDR2 SAAADI. CDR3 length: 15 residues. V gave up 8 bases and J gave up 6 bases, with 19 bases separating them. DNA of the CDR3: TGCGCCAGCGGACCTATTTCGGGTTTCCCCGGGGAGCTGTTTTTT. Translating it yields CASGPISGFPGELFF.

Worth noting for this clone: In the same sample, other DNA sequences code for this CDR3. This chain's CDR3 is CASSLLGNTEAFF. DNA of the CDR3: TGTGCCAGCAGTTTATTGGGGAACACTGAAGCTTTCTTT. The gene calls are TRBV27 and TRBJ1-1; D unresolved. Germline V lookup: CDR1 MNHEY, CDR2 SMNVEV (reference sequence). The V end was cut by 1 base, the J end by 1 base, with 4 bases between. The CDR3 is made up of 13 amino acids.

The V and J genes are TRBV10-2 and TRBJ2-5; no clear D. Germline values: CDR1 WSHSY, CDR2 SAAADI. This CDR3 has 12 residues. V dropped 3 bases and J dropped 7 bases, with 9 bases sitting between them. CDR3 sequence: CASSDGLGTQYF. In nucleotides, the CDR3 is TGCGCCAGCAGTGACGGCCTAGGGACCCAGTACTTC.

This clone appeared a single time. J is TRBJ2-1 and V is TRBV6-5; the match to TRBD2 covers 8 bases. CDR1 and CDR2 from the germline V gene are MNHEY and SVGAGI. The length of the CDR3 is 16 residues. J was trimmed by 2 bases and V by 2 bases; bases with no gene match: 5. CDR3 in DNA: TGTGCCAGCAGTTACGCGGGAGGACGAACCTACAATGAGCAGTTCTTC. Translating it yields CASSYAGGRTYNEQFF.